The clone carrying this T cell receptor (beta chain) was seen a single time. This sample was included in a study of cytomegalovirus exposure and HLA in healthy donors. Sequencing used immunoSEQ multiplex PCR; TCRdb keeps in-frame clones, though not all of them. The profile shows over 200,000 clones, more than 75% of them singletons. Sequencing used PBMCs. This receptor was identified in a woman aged 18-30 years in good health and CMV-seropositive.

This CDR3 is CASSIGRETQYF. As DNA, the CDR3 is TGTGCCAGTAGTATAGGGAGAGAGACCCAGTACTTC. This chain links TRBV19 with TRBJ2-5, with D hard to call. This CDR3 has 12 residues. Trimming left V 1 base short and J 4 bases short, with 4 bases between. CDR1 is LNHDA and CDR2 is SQIVND in the germline V gene (reference sequence).